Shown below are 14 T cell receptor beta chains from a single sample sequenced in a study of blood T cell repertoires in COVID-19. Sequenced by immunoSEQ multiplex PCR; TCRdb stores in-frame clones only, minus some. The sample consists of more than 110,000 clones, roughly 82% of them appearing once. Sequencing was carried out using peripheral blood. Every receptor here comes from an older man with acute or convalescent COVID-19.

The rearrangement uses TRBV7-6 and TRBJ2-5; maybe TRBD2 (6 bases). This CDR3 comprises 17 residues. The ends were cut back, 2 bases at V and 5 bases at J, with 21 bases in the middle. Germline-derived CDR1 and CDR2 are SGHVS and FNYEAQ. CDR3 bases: TGTGCCAGCAGCTTACACCTGCTCGTCCCTGGGGGGGAGACCCAGTACTTC. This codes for CASSLHLLVPGGETQYF.

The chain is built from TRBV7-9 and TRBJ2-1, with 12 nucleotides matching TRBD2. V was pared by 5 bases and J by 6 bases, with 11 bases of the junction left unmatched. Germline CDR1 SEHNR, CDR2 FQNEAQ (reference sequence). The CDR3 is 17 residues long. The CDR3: CASSPGSTSGGLNEQFF. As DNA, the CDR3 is TGTGCCAGCAGCCCCGGATCAACTAGCGGGGGGCTCAATGAGCAGTTCTTC.

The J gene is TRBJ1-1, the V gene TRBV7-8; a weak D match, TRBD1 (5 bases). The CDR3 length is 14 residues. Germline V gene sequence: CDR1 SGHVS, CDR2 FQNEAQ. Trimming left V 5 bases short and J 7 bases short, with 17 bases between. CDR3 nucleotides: TGTGCCAGCAGCCGAACTACACAGGTTAATGAAGCTTTCTTT. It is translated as CASSRTTQVNEAFF.

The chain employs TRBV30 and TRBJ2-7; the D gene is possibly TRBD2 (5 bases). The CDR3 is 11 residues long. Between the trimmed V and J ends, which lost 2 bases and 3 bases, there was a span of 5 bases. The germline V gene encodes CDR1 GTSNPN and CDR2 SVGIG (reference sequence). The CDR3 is CAWSRDYEQYF. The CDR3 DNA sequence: TGTGCCTGGAGTCGGGACTACGAGCAGTACTTC.

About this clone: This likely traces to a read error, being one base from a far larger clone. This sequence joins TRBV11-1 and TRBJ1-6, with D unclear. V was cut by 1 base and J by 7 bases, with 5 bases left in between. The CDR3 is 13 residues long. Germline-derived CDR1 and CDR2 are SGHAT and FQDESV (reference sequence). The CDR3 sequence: CASSLERNSPLHF. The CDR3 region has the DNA TGTGCCAGCAGCTTAGAGAGGAATTCACCCCTCCACTTT.

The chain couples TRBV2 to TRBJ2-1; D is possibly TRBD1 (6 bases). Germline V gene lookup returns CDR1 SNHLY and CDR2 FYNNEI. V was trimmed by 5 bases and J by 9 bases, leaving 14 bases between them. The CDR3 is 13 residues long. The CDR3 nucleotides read TGTGCCAGCAGTAACGAACAGGGTGCTGAGCAGTTCTTC. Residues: CASSNEQGAEQFF.

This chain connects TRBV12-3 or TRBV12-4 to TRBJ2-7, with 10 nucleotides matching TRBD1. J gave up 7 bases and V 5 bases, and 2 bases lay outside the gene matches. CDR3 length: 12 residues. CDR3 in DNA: TGTGCCAGCAGTACGGACAGGGGGGAGCAGTACTTC. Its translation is CASSTDRGEQYF.

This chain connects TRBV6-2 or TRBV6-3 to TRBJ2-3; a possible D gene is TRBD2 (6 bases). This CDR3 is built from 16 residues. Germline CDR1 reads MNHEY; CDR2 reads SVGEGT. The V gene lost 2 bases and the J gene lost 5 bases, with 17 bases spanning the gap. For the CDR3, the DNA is TGTGCCAGCAGTTACCCTAGCGCGGGTTCAGGAGATACGCAGTATTTT. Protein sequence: CASSYPSAGSGDTQYF.

The CDR3 loop is CASSSTGDIPLHF. The CDR3 nucleotides read TGTGCCAGCAGCTCTACAGGGGACATTCCCCTCCACTTT. The V gene is TRBV5-4, the J gene TRBJ1-6; 7 bases fit TRBD1. Unmatched junction bases numbered 7, after V lost 3 bases and J lost 13 bases. CDR3 size: 13 residues. CDR1 SGHNT and CDR2 YYREEE come from the germline V gene (reference sequence).

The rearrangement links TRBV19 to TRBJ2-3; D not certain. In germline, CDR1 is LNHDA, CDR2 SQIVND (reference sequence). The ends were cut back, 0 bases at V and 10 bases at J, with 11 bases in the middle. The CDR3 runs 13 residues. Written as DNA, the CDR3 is TGTGCCAGTAGTATAGAATCCGGGTGGGCGCAGTATTTT. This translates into CASSIESGWAQYF.

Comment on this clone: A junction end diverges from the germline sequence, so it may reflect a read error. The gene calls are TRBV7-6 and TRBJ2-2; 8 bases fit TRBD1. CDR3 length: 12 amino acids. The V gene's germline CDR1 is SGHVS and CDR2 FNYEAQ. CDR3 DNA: TGTGCCAGCAGCTTACAACAGGGGGTGCTGTTTTTT. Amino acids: CASSLQQGVLFF. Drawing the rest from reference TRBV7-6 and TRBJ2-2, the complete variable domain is GAGVSQSPRYKVTKRGQDVALRCDPISGHVSLYWYRQALGQGPEFLTYFNYEAQQDKSGLPNDRFSAERPEGSISTLTIQRTEQRDSAMYRCASSLQQGVLFFGEGSRLTVL.

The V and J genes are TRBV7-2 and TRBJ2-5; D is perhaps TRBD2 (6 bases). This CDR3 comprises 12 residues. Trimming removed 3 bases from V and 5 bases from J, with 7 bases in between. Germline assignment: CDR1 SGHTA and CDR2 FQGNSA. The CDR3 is CASSLAGETQYF. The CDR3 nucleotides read TGTGCCAGCAGCTTGGCGGGGGAGACCCAGTACTTC.

The CDR3 reads CASSLSATREKLFF. CDR3 DNA: TGTGCCAGCAGCTTAAGTGCCACGCGGGAAAAACTGTTTTTT. The genes are TRBV7-2 and TRBJ1-4; D gene ambiguous. Trimming stripped 2 bases from V and 8 bases from J, with 12 bases between. CDR1 and CDR2 from the germline V gene are SGHTA and FQGNSA. The CDR3 consists of 14 residues.

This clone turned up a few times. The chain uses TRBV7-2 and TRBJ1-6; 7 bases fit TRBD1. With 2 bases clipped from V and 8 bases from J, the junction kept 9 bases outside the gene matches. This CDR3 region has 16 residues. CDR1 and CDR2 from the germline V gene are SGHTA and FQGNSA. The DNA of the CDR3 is TGTGCCAGCAGCTTAAATTTAGTCAGGGGGTATTCACCCCTCCACTTT. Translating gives CASSLNLVRGYSPLHF.